This is a list of T cell receptor beta chains from one sample in a study of CD8 T cells in Susac syndrome. TCRdb re-called the immunoSEQ multiplex PCR reads with MiXCR, one entry per CDR3 protein. The table includes about 60,000 distinct CDR3 sequences, around 94% detected once. The sample consisted of CD8+ T cells from PBMCs. The receptors were sampled from a human donor in good health. Both conserved end residues are part of each CDR3. D genes are given only for firm matches. The size field is filled for only some rows; it gives once, few, many or a size class.

>TRBV7-2|15|.|TRBJ1-5|.
CASSSVGERGQPQHF
TGTGCCAGCAGCTCCGTGGGGGAGAGGGGGCAGCCCCAGCATTTT
>TRBV28|17|.|TRBJ2-7|.
CASRGKGEGQSSYEQYF
TGTGCCAGTCGGGGTAAGGGTGAGGGGCAGTCTTCCTACGAGCAGTACTTC
>TRBV27|15|.|TRBJ1-5|.
CASSDGIGGNQPQHF
TGTGCCAGCAGTGATGGAATTGGGGGCAATCAGCCCCAGCATTTT
>TRBV7-3|15|.|TRBJ2-2|.
CASSLNGNGAGELFF
TGTGCCAGCAGCTTAAACGGGAATGGCGCCGGGGAGCTGTTTTTT
>TRBV24-1|14|.|TRBJ2-7|.
CATSQALYSYEQYF
TGTGCCACCAGTCAGGCCTTATACTCCTACGAGCAGTACTTC
>TRBV7-9|16|.|TRBJ2-1|.
CASMGVTGTPYNEQFF
TGTGCCAGCATGGGGGTTACAGGGACCCCTTACAATGAGCAGTTCTTC
>TRBV12-5|16|.|TRBJ2-2|TRBD1
CASGLDRTGNSGELFF
TGTGCTAGTGGTTTGGACCGGACAGGGAATTCCGGGGAGCTGTTTTTT
>TRBV6-5|17|.|TRBJ1-6|.
CASSYTQVSAYNSPLHF
TGTGCCAGCAGTTACACGCAGGTCTCAGCGTATAATTCACCCCTCCACTTT
>TRBV7-6|12|.|TRBJ2-2|.
CASGQLTGELFF
TGTGCCAGCGGCCAGTTGACCGGGGAGCTGTTTTTT
>TRBV28|15|.|TRBJ2-1|.
CASSFANRVLHEQFF
TGTGCCAGCAGTTTCGCGAACAGGGTCCTCCATGAGCAGTTCTTC
>TRBV27|14|.|TRBJ2-1|TRBD2
CASSLAGVSNEQFF
TGTGCCAGCAGTTTAGCGGGGGTGAGCAATGAGCAGTTCTTC
>TRBV6-2/TRBV6-3|14|.|TRBJ1-5|.
CASSLGRRDQPQHF
TGTGCCAGCAGTCTAGGACGGAGGGATCAGCCCCAGCATTTT
>TRBV29-1|15|.|TRBJ1-4|.
CSVEDVSGGDEKLFF
TGCAGCGTTGAAGACGTTTCGGGCGGAGATGAAAAACTGTTTTTT
>TRBV14|16|.|TRBJ2-5|TRBD1
CASSQVDRGLWETQYF
TGTGCCAGCAGCCAGGTGGACAGGGGTCTTTGGGAGACCCAGTACTTC
>TRBV5-4|16|.|TRBJ2-7|.
CASSLGEGTSSYEQYF
TGTGCCAGCAGCTTGGGAGAGGGAACAAGCTCCTACGAGCAGTACTTC
>TRBV15|15|.|TRBJ2-7|.
CATSRVGRELYEQYF
TGTGCCACCAGCAGAGTGGGACGGGAGCTCTACGAGCAGTACTTC
>TRBV30|14|.|TRBJ1-2|.
CAWSVGLKDYGYTF
TGTGCCTGGAGTGTGGGCCTGAAGGACTATGGCTACACCTTC
>TRBV7-9|11|.|TRBJ1-1|.
CASSPRIEAFF
TGTGCCAGCAGCCCCCGAATTGAAGCTTTCTTT
>TRBV25-1|12|.|TRBJ2-1|TRBD1
CATQGQDHEQFF
TGTGCCACCCAAGGACAGGACCATGAGCAGTTCTTC
>TRBV12-3/TRBV12-4|14|.|TRBJ2-2|.
CASTPTSITGELFF
TGTGCCAGCACTCCTACTAGCATAACCGGGGAGCTGTTTTTT
>TRBV12-3/TRBV12-4|15|.|TRBJ2-7|TRBD1
CASSLGAGGAYEQYF
TGTGCCAGCAGTTTAGGTGCAGGGGGCGCGTACGAGCAGTACTTC
>TRBV10-3|16|.|TRBJ2-7|TRBD1
CAISDPPGQGAVEQYF
TGTGCCATCAGTGACCCCCCGGGACAGGGAGCCGTCGAGCAGTACTTC
>TRBV25-1|14|.|TRBJ1-1|TRBD1
CASSAGQGNTEAFF
TGTGCCAGCAGTGCAGGACAGGGCAACACTGAAGCTTTCTTT
>TRBV24-1|13|.|TRBJ2-5|.
CATGTGSQETQYF
TGTGCCACCGGTACAGGGAGCCAAGAGACCCAGTACTTC
>TRBV10-3|14|.|TRBJ1-1|.
CAISSVGGTTEAFF
TGTGCCATAAGCTCCGTGGGGGGAACCACTGAAGCTTTCTTT
>TRBV19|15|.|TRBJ2-7|.
CASSSTGSGADEQYF
TGTGCCAGTAGTAGTACAGGGAGCGGTGCGGACGAGCAGTACTTC
>TRBV30|13|.|TRBJ1-2|.
CAWSRLTDYGYTF
TGTGCCTGGAGTCGGTTGACTGACTATGGCTACACCTTC
>TRBV12-3/TRBV12-4|12|.|TRBJ1-2|.
CASSFTTDGYTF
TGTGCCAGCAGTTTTACGACAGATGGCTACACCTTC
>TRBV25-1|13|.|TRBJ2-7|.
CASTHGVAYEQYF
TGTGCCAGCACCCACGGGGTTGCCTACGAGCAGTACTTC
>TRBV28|14|.|TRBJ2-7|.
CASSLQGMGYEQYF
TGTGCCAGCAGTTTACAGGGGATGGGCTACGAGCAGTACTTC
>TRBV10-2|15|.|TRBJ1-2|.
CAGTQSLEANYGYTF
TGCGCCGGAACGCAATCCTTGGAGGCTAACTATGGCTACACCTTC
>TRBV30|12|.|TRBJ2-7|.
CAWSHGTYEQYF
TGTGCCTGGAGTCACGGAACCTACGAGCAGTACTTC
>TRBV5-5|17|.|TRBJ2-3|.
CASSHPTRGGSTDTQYF
TGTGCCAGCAGCCACCCGACGAGGGGAGGCAGCACAGATACGCAGTATTTT
>TRBV5-6|12|.|TRBJ2-7|.
CASSLGGDEQYF
TGTGCCAGCAGCTTGGGGGGCGACGAGCAGTACTTC
>TRBV25-1|14|.|TRBJ2-7|.
CASSDTDSSYEQYF
TGTGCCAGCAGTGACACCGACAGCTCCTACGAGCAGTACTTC
>TRBV7-9|11|once|TRBJ1-1|.
CASSPGFEAFF
TGTGCCAGCAGCCCAGGGTTTGAAGCTTTCTTT
>TRBV5-6|13|once|TRBJ2-1|.
CASSFRWDNEQFF
TGTGCCAGCAGCTTTAGGTGGGACAATGAGCAGTTCTTC
>TRBV9|19|.|TRBJ2-6|TRBD1
CASSVERDRGTSGANVLTF
TGTGCCAGCAGCGTAGAGCGGGACAGGGGAACCTCTGGGGCCAACGTCCTGACTTTC
>TRBV20-1|11|.|TRBJ1-1|.
CSATDLREAFF
TGCAGTGCGACGGACTTGCGTGAAGCTTTCTTT
>TRBV5-6|15|.|TRBJ2-7|TRBD1
CASSWGTESSYEQYF
TGTGCCAGCAGCTGGGGGACAGAAAGCTCCTACGAGCAGTACTTC
>TRBV20-1|13|.|TRBJ1-5|.
CSAPGRGGRAQHF
TGCAGTGCTCCCGGGCGCGGGGGAAGGGCCCAGCATTTT
>TRBV28|15|.|TRBJ2-2|.
CASKPDTSWTGELFF
TGTGCCAGCAAGCCGGACACGAGTTGGACCGGGGAGCTGTTTTTT
>TRBV27|16|once|TRBJ2-3|.
CASSLGAGARTDTQYF
TGTGCCAGCAGTTTAGGGGCGGGGGCACGCACAGATACGCAGTATTTT
>TRBV6-2/TRBV6-3|13|.|TRBJ2-1|.
CASSTSSYNEQFF
TGTGCCAGCAGTACGAGCTCCTACAATGAGCAGTTCTTC
>TRBV5-4|15|.|TRBJ1-2|TRBD1
CASSDKLTGSYGYTF
TGTGCCAGCAGCGATAAATTGACAGGGAGTTATGGCTACACCTTC
>TRBV3-1|15|.|TRBJ1-5|TRBD1
CASSLGQGQGQPQHF
TGTGCCAGCAGCCTGGGACAGGGGCAAGGTCAGCCCCAGCATTTT
>TRBV15|17|.|TRBJ1-1|.
CATSRDLSDRTSTEAFF
TGTGCCACCAGCAGAGATTTGTCGGACCGTACCTCCACTGAAGCTTTCTTT
>TRBV6-4|17|.|TRBJ1-5|TRBD1
CASSFPSGQGMDQPQHF
TGTGCCAGCAGCTTCCCGTCCGGACAGGGTATGGATCAGCCCCAGCATTTT
>TRBV29-1|17|.|TRBJ1-1|TRBD1
CSVEEVGTGGADTEAFF
TGCAGCGTTGAAGAAGTTGGGACAGGGGGCGCGGACACTGAAGCTTTCTTT
>TRBV4-1|19|.|TRBJ2-3|.
CASSQSPEEDLISTDTQYF
TGCGCCAGCAGCCAATCCCCAGAGGAGGACTTAATCAGCACAGATACGCAGTATTTT
>TRBV4-1|14|once|TRBJ1-2|.
CASSQGGENYGYTF
TGCGCCAGCAGCCAAGGGGGAGAAAACTATGGCTACACCTTC